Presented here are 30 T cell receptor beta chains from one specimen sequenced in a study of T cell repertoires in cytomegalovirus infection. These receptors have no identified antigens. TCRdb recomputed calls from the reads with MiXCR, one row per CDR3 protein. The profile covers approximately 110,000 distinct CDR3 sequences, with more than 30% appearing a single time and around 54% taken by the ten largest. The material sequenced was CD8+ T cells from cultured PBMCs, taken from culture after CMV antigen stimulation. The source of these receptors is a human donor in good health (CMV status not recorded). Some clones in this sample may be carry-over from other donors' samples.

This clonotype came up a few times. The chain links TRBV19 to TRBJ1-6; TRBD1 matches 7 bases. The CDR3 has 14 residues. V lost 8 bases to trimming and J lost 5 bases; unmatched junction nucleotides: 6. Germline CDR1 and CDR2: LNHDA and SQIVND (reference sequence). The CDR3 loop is CASGSGTDNSPLHF. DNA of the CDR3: TGTGCCAGTGGTTCCGGGACAGATAATTCACCCCTCCACTTT.

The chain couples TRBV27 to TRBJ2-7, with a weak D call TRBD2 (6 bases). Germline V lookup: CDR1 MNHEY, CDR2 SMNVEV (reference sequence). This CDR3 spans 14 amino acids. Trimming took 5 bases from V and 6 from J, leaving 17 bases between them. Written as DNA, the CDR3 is TGTGCCAGCAGTCCAACCCGGGGGAATAGCGAGCAGTACTTC. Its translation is CASSPTRGNSEQYF.

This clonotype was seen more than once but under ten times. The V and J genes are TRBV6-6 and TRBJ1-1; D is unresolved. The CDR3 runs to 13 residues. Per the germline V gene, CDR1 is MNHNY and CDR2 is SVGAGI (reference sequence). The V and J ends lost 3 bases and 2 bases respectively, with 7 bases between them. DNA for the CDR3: TGTGCCAGCAGTTATGATCCAAACACTGAAGCTTTCTTT. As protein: CASSYDPNTEAFF.

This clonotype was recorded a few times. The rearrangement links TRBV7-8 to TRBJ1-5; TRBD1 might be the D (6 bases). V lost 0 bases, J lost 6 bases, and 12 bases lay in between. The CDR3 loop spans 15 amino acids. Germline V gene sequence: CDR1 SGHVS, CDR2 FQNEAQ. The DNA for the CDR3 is TGTGCCAGCAGCTTAGCGCAACAGGGTGGTCAGCCCCAGCATTTT. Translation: CASSLAQQGGQPQHF.

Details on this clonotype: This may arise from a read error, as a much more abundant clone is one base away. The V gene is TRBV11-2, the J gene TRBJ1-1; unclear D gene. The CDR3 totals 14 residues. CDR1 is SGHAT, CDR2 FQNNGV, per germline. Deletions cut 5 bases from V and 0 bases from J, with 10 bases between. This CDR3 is CASSGLTVNTEAFF. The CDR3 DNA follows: TGTGCCAGCAGCGGACTCACAGTGAACACTGAAGCTTTCTTT.

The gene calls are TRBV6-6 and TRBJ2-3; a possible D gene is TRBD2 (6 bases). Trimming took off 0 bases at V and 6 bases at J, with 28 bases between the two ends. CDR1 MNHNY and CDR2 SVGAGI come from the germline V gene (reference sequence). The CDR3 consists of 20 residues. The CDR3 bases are TGTGCCAGCAGTTACTCCGCAATACCCTCACTAGCTTCAGGCGGCGATACGCAGTATTTT. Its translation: CASSYSAIPSLASGGDTQYF.

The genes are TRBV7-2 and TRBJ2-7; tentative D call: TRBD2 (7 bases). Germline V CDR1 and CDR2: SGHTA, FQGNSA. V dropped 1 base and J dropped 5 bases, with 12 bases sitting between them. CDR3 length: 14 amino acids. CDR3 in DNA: TGTGCCAGCAGCTTAGGGGGGGGCTTGGACGAGCAGTACTTC. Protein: CASSLGGGLDEQYF.

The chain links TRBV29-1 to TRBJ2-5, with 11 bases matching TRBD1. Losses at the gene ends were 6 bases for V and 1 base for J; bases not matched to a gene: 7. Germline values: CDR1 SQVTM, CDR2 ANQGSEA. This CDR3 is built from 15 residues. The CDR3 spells CSVRLGTGGQETQYF. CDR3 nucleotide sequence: TGCAGCGTGCGCCTCGGGACAGGGGGCCAAGAGACCCAGTACTTC.

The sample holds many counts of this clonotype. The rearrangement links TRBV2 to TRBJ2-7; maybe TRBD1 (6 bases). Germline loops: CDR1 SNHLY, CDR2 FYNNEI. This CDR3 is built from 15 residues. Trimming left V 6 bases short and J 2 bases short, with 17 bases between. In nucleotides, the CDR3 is TGTGCCAGCAGCACCATCCTGGACAGAACCTACGAGCAGTACTTC. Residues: CASSTILDRTYEQYF.

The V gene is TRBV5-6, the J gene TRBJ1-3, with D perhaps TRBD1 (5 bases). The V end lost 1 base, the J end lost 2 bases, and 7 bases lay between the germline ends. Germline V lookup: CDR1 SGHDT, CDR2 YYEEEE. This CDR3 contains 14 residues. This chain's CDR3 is CASSLRGAGNTIYF. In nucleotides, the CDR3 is TGTGCCAGCAGCTTGCGAGGGGCTGGAAACACCATATATTTT.

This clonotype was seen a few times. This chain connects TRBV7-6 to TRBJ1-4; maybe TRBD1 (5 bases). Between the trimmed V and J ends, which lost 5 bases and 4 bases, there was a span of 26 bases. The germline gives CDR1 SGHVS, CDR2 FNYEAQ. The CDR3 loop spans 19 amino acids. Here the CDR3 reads CASSPVAGFESTLNEKLFF. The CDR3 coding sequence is TGTGCCAGCAGCCCAGTTGCAGGGTTCGAGTCAACCCTTAATGAAAAACTGTTTTTT.

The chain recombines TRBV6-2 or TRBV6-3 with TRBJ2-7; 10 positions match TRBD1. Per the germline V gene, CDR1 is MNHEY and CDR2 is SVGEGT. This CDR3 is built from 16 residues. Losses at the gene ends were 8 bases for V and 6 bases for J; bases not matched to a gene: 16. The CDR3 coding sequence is TGTGCCAGCGGGTTTGACCAGGGACAGGGGAGTGCCGAGCAGTACTTC. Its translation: CASGFDQGQGSAEQYF.

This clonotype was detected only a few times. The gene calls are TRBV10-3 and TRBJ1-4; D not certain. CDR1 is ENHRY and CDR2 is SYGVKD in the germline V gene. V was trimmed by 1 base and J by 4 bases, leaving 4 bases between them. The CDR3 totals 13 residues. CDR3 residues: CAISEWGNEKLFF. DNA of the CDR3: TGTGCCATCAGTGAGTGGGGTAATGAAAAACTGTTTTTT.

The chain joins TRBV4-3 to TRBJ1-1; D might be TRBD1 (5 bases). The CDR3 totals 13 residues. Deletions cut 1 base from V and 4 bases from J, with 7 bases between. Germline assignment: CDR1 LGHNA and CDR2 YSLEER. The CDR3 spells CASSQAGFTEAFF. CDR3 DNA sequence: TGCGCCAGCAGCCAAGCAGGGTTCACTGAAGCTTTCTTT.

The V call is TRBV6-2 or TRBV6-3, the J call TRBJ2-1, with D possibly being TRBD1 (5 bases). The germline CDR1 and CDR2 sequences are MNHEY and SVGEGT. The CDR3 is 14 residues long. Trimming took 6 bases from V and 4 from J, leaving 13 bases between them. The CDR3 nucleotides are TGTGCCAGCAGCCACTACAGGTTTTACAATGAGCAGTTCTTC. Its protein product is CASSHYRFYNEQFF.

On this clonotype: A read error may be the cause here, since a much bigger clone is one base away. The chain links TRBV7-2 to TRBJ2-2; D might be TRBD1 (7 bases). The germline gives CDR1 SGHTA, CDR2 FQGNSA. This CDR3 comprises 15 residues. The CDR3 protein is CASSPFRGAPGEPFF. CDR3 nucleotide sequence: TGTGCCAGCAGCCCCTTCAGGGGGGCGCCCGGGGAGCCGTTTTTT.

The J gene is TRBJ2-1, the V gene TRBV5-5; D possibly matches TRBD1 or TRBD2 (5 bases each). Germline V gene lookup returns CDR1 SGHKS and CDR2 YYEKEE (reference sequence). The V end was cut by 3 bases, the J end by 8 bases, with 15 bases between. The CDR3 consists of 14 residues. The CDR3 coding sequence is TGTGCCAGCAGCTCACCCCAGAGGGGCTATGAGCAGTTCTTC. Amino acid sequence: CASSSPQRGYEQFF.

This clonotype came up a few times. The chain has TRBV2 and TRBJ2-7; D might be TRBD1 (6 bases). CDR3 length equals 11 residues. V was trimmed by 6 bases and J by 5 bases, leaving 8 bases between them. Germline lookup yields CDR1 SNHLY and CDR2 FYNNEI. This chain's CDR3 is CASSHRDEQYF. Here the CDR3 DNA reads TGTGCCAGCAGCCACAGGGACGAGCAGTACTTC.

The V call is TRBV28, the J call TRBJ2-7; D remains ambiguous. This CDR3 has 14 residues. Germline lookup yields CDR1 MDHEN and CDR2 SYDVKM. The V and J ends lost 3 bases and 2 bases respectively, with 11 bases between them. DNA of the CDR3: TGTGCCAGCAGTTTGGATAGGGTTGCCTACGAGCAGTACTTC. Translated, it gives CASSLDRVAYEQYF.

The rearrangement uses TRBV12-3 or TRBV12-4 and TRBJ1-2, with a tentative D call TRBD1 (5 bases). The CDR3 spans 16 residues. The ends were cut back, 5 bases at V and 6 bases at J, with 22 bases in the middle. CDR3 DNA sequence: TGTGCCAGCAGTACTTGGGACGTGCCGGCCCTAGATGGCTACACCTTC. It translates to CASSTWDVPALDGYTF.

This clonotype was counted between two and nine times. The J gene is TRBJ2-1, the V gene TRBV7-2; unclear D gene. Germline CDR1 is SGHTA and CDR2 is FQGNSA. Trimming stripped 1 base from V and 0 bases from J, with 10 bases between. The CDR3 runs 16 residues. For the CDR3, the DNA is TGTGCCAGCAGCTTAGATATTATAAGCTCCTACAATGAGCAGTTCTTC. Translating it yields CASSLDIISSYNEQFF.

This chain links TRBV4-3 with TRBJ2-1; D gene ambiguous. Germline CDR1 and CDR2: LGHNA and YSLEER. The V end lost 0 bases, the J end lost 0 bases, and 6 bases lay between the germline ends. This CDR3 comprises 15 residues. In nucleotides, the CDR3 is TGCGCCAGCAGCCAAGATGCTAGCTCCTACAATGAGCAGTTCTTC. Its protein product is CASSQDASSYNEQFF.

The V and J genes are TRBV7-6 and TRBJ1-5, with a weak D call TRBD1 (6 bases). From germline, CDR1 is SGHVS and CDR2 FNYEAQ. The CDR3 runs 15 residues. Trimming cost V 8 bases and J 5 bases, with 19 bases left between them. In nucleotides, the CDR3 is TGTGCCAGCCAAGCTATGTTGGGGGCCGATCAGCCCCAGCATTTT. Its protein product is CASQAMLGADQPQHF.

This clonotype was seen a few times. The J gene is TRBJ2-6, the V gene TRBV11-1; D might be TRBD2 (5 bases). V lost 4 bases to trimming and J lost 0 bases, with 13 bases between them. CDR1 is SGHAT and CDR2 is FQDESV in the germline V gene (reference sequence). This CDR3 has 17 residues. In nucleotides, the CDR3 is TGTGCCAGCAGCTCGGGGTCTTCTCACTCTGGGGCCAACGTCCTGACTTTC. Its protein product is CASSSGSSHSGANVLTF.

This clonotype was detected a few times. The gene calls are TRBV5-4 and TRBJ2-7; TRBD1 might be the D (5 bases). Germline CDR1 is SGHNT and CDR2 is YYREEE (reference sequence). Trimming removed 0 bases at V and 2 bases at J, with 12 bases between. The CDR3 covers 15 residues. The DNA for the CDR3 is TGTGCCAGCAGCTTGGCCACAGGCCGCGCCTACGAGCAGTACTTC. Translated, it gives CASSLATGRAYEQYF.

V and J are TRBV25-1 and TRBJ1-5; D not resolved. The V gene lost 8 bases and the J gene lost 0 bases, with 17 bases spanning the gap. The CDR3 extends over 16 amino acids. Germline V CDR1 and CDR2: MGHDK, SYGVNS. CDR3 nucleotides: TGTGCCAGCCTCGCCCACCCCAGTTATAGCAATCAGCCCCAGCATTTT. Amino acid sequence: CASLAHPSYSNQPQHF.

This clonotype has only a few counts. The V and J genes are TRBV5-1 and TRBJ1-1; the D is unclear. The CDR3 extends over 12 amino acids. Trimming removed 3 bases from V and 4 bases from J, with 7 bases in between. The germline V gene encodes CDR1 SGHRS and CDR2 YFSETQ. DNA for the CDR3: TGCGCCAGCAGCTGGGAAGGCACTGAAGCTTTCTTT. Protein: CASSWEGTEAFF. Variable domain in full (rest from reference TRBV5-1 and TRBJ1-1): KAGVTQTPRYLIKTRGQQVTLSCSPISGHRSVSWYQQTPGQGLQFLFEYFSETQRNKGNFPGRFSGRQFSNSRSEMNVSTLELGDSALYLCASSWEGTEAFFGQGTRLTVV.

CDR3 residues: CASASDGSSYNEQFF. In DNA, the CDR3 is TGTGCCAGCGCCTCGGACGGGAGCTCCTACAATGAGCAGTTCTTC. V and J are TRBV2 and TRBJ2-1, with D possibly being TRBD2 (6 bases). Germline CDR1 SNHLY, CDR2 FYNNEI. The CDR3 sequence is 15 residues long. V lost 8 bases and J 0 bases, leaving 14 bases between the germline ends.

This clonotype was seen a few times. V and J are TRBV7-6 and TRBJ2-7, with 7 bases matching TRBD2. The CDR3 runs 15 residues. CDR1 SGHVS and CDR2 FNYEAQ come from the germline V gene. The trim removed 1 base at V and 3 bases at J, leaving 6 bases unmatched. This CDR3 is CASSLEGGPNYEQYF. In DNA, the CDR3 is TGTGCCAGCAGCTTAGAGGGAGGGCCGAACTACGAGCAGTACTTC.

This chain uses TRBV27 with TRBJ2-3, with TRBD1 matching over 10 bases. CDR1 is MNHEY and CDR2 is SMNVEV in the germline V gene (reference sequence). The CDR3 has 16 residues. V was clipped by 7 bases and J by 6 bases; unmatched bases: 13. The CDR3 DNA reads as TGTGCCAGCACCGTTCACCGGGACAGGGGCCGGGATACGCAGTATTTT. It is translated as CASTVHRDRGRDTQYF.